The 27 T cell receptor beta chains below all came from one sample that was sequenced in a study of blood T cell repertoires in COVID-19. Using immunoSEQ multiplex PCR, the repertoire was profiled, and TCRdb retains in-frame clones only, with some absent. This sample has 200,000 or so clones, with around 80% found just once. Specimen: peripheral blood. All receptors derive from a man aged 25-40 years with active or convalescent COVID-19.

The chain employs TRBV11-3 and TRBJ1-1; D call uncertain. The V gene's germline CDR1 is SGHNT and CDR2 YENEEA. V was clipped by 4 bases and J by 0 bases, with 6 bases between them. This CDR3 is built from 13 residues. As DNA, the CDR3 is TGTGCCAGCAGCTCGGAGATGAACACTGAAGCTTTCTTT. Amino acids: CASSSEMNTEAFF.

The chain joins TRBV19 to TRBJ1-5; a weak D match, TRBD1 (6 bases). The CDR3 consists of 14 residues. Per the germline V gene, CDR1 is LNHDA and CDR2 is SQIVND (reference sequence). The V and J ends lost 6 bases and 6 bases respectively, with 15 bases between them. CDR3 DNA: TGTGCCAGTAGACCGGAACAGGGCGGTCAGCCCCAGCATTTT. Translated, it gives CASRPEQGGQPQHF.

The chain couples TRBV6-2 or TRBV6-3 to TRBJ2-7; possibly TRBD1 for D (8 bases). CDR3 length: 13 residues. V was shortened by 5 bases and J by 5 bases, with 13 bases between the two germline ends. Germline CDR1 and CDR2: MNHEY and SVGEGT. CDR3 bases: TGTGCCAGCAGTGTACAGGGGGGGAACGAGCAGTACTTC. It yields the protein CASSVQGGNEQYF.

This clone has a handful of counts. The chain combines TRBV6-1 with TRBJ1-1; D is ambiguous. The germline CDR1 and CDR2 sequences are MNHNS and SASEGT. With 3 bases removed from V and 2 bases from J, the gap between germline ends came to 7 bases. The CDR3 loop spans 13 amino acids. This CDR3 is CASSDGENTEAFF. The CDR3 coding sequence is TGTGCCAGCAGTGACGGGGAAAACACTGAAGCTTTCTTT.

The chain has TRBV4-1 and TRBJ2-7; perhaps TRBD2 as D (5 bases). The CDR3 is 16 residues long. V was trimmed by 1 base and J by 3 bases, leaving 16 bases between them. Germline values: CDR1 MGHRA, CDR2 YSYEKL. The CDR3 reads CASSQGGSRAHYEQYV. CDR3 nucleotide sequence: TGCGCCAGCAGCCAAGGAGGCTCGAGGGCCCACTACGAGCAGTACGTC.

The chain recombines TRBV28 with TRBJ1-2, with D unclear. The length of the CDR3 is 14 residues. In germline, CDR1 is MDHEN, CDR2 SYDVKM. Trimming took 6 bases from V and 4 from J, leaving 15 bases between them. CDR3 in amino acids: CASSRTRWAYGYTF. The DNA of the CDR3 is TGTGCCAGCAGCCGCACCCGGTGGGCCTATGGCTACACCTTC.

The table lists this clone with a few counts. This chain uses TRBV27 with TRBJ2-1; 8 nucleotides line up with TRBD2. CDR1 and CDR2 from the germline V gene are MNHEY and SMNVEV (reference sequence). V lost 6 bases and J lost 10; bases outside the gene matches: 20. The CDR3 length is 17 residues. This CDR3 is CASSPRTGRGARGEQFF. CDR3 sequence (DNA): TGTGCCAGCAGCCCTAGGACTGGGCGGGGGGCCCGGGGGGAGCAGTTCTTC.

J is TRBJ2-7 and V is TRBV3-1 (or the pseudogene TRBV3-2); tentatively, D is TRBD2 (5 bases). CDR1 LGHDT and CDR2 YNNKEL come from the germline V gene (reference sequence). V was pared by 1 base and J by 3 bases, with 7 bases between. CDR3 size: 13 residues. The CDR3 loop is CASSQGEGYEQYV. The CDR3 DNA is TGTGCCAGCAGCCAAGGTGAGGGCTACGAGCAGTACGTC.

This clone was picked up a small number of times. The rearrangement joins TRBV24-1 to TRBJ2-1, with 7 bases that match TRBD2. The CDR3 consists of 18 residues. J lost 1 base, V lost 2 bases, and 10 bases had no gene match. CDR1 KGHDR and CDR2 SFDVKD come from the germline V gene. As DNA, the CDR3 is TGTGCCACCAGTGATTCGTCGGGAGGTCAATCTTCCTACAATGAGCAGTTCTTC. Translating it yields CATSDSSGGQSSYNEQFF.

The chain has TRBV7-9 and TRBJ2-7; 8 bases align to TRBD2. CDR1 and CDR2 from the germline V gene are SEHNR and FQNEAQ (reference sequence). This CDR3 contains 15 residues. The V gene end was trimmed by 3 bases and the J gene end by 0 bases; junction bases not matched to a gene: 4. CDR3 in DNA: TGTGCCAGCAGCTTGGTAGCGGGATCCTCCTACGAGCAGTACTTC. Its protein product is CASSLVAGSSYEQYF. Complete variable domain (other parts from reference TRBV7-9 and TRBJ2-7): DTGVSQNPRHKITKRGQNVTFRCDPISEHNRLYWYRQTLGQGPEFLTYFQNEAQLEKSRLLSDRFSAERPKGSFSTLEIQRTEQGDSAMYLCASSLVAGSSYEQYFGPGTRLTVT.

The sample holds one count of this clone. DNA of the CDR3: TGTGCCATCAGCCGGGAGACCCACGAGCAGTACTTC. Protein product: CAISRETHEQYF. The chain has TRBV10-3 and TRBJ2-7, with D possibly matching TRBD2 (6 bases). The CDR3 extends over 12 amino acids. Looked up from germline, CDR1 is ENHRY and CDR2 is SYGVKD. V gave up 6 bases and J gave up 5 bases, with 11 bases separating them.

The V gene is TRBV5-1, the J gene TRBJ2-7; D may be TRBD2 (6 bases). The germline V gene has CDR1 SGHRS and CDR2 YFSETQ. Trimming stripped 5 bases from V and 4 bases from J, with 19 bases between. CDR3 length equals 15 residues. The CDR3 is CASRPDGGRAYEQYF. CDR3 sequence (DNA): TGCGCCAGCAGACCCGACGGGGGAAGGGCTTACGAGCAGTACTTC.

The chain links TRBV6-6 to TRBJ2-1; tentatively, D is TRBD1 (8 bases). The V gene's germline CDR1 is MNHNY and CDR2 SVGAGI (reference sequence). V lost 6 bases to trimming and J lost 9 bases, with 18 bases between them. CDR3 length: 14 residues. The CDR3 region has the DNA TGTGCCAGCAGAGCCCCTACAGGGGGGGGTGAGCAGTTCTTC. Residues: CASRAPTGGGEQFF.

The chain couples TRBV3-1 (or the pseudogene TRBV3-2) to TRBJ2-5, with 9 bases that match TRBD2. In germline, CDR1 is LGHDT, CDR2 YNNKEL (reference sequence). Unmatched junction bases numbered 13, after V lost 0 bases and J lost 5 bases. This CDR3 is built from 18 residues. In DNA, the CDR3 is TGTGCCAGCAGCCAAGATTCTAGCGGGGCGGTGCTTAGCGAGACCCAGTACTTC. Translating it yields CASSQDSSGAVLSETQYF.

This chain connects TRBV7-2 to TRBJ2-4, with D possibly TRBD1 on 5 matching bases. This CDR3 spans 15 amino acids. CDR1 SGHTA and CDR2 FQGNSA come from the germline V gene. V lost 4 bases, J lost 1 base, and 11 bases lay in between. The CDR3 nucleotides read TGTGCCAGCAGCTCCCAACAGGTGGCCAAAAACATTCAGTACTTC. Its protein is CASSSQQVAKNIQYF.

Note on this clone: A read error may account for a junction end that differs from germline. The chain links TRBV18 to TRBJ2-2, with D perhaps TRBD2 (6 bases). The CDR3 consists of 16 residues. Germline V gives CDR1 KGHSH, CDR2 LQKENI. CDR3 region: CASLPRGGAGTGELFF. The CDR3 DNA reads TGTGCCAGCTTACCACGAGGAGGGGCCGGCACCGGGGAGCTGTTTTTT.

V usage is TRBV2 and J usage is TRBJ2-3; 8 positions match TRBD1. The V gene end was trimmed by 6 bases and the J gene end by 7 bases; junction bases not matched to a gene: 9. The CDR3 totals 14 residues. CDR1 SNHLY and CDR2 FYNNEI come from the germline V gene. CDR3 amino acids: CASRGGQGKYTQYF. CDR3 DNA sequence: TGTGCCAGCAGGGGTGGACAGGGAAAGTATACGCAGTATTTT.

V usage is TRBV28 and J usage is TRBJ1-5, with D possibly matching TRBD1 (5 bases). Germline assignment: CDR1 MDHEN and CDR2 SYDVKM. The length of the CDR3 is 12 residues. The germline V and J ends were trimmed by 6 bases and 10 bases, with 13 bases remaining between them. CDR3 amino acids: CASSTGPIPQHF. The CDR3, as DNA: TGTGCCAGCAGCACAGGACCGATTCCCCAGCATTTT.

This chain connects TRBV10-2 to TRBJ2-1; 9 nucleotides align to TRBD1. V lost 7 bases, J lost 6 bases, and 4 bases stayed unmatched. Germline V lookup: CDR1 WSHSY, CDR2 SAAADI. This CDR3 is 13 amino acids long. CDR3 DNA sequence: TGCGCCAGCAAGGACAGGGGCGGCAATGAGCAGTTCTTC. This gives the protein CASKDRGGNEQFF.

There are a few counts of this clone. The chain carries TRBV5-1 and TRBJ2-3; 11 bases are shared with TRBD2. Germline CDR1 and CDR2: SGHRS and YFSETQ. V dropped 2 bases and J dropped 11; count of bases not matched to a gene: 16. The CDR3 runs 17 residues. CDR3 amino acids: CASSLRTSGWGEIVQYF. DNA of the CDR3: TGCGCCAGCAGCTTAAGGACTAGCGGGTGGGGTGAAATTGTGCAGTATTTT.

The chain has TRBV7-8 and TRBJ1-1; D gene unclear. Trimming stripped 5 bases from V and 2 bases from J, with 6 bases between. Per germline, CDR1 SGHVS and CDR2 FQNEAQ. The CDR3 is made up of 12 amino acids. DNA for the CDR3: TGTGCCAGCAGCCGCCTAAACACTGAAGCTTTCTTT. Encoded protein: CASSRLNTEAFF.

V gene TRBV6-2 or TRBV6-3 combines with J gene TRBJ2-5, with D possibly TRBD2 on 6 matching bases. The germline gives CDR1 MNHEY, CDR2 SVGEGT. The CDR3 is made up of 13 amino acids. V was clipped by 5 bases and J by 5 bases, with 12 bases between them. The CDR3 nucleotides are TGTGCCAGCAGTGAGGCAGGGAGGGAGACCCAGTACTTC. It is translated as CASSEAGRETQYF.

The V call is TRBV4-1, the J call TRBJ1-1; no definite D call. From germline, CDR1 is MGHRA and CDR2 YSYEKL. The length of the CDR3 is 13 residues. The V gene lost 4 bases and the J gene lost 2 bases, with 8 bases spanning the gap. The CDR3 sequence is CASSRGENTEAFF. In nucleotides, the CDR3 is TGCGCCAGCAGCCGGGGAGAAAACACTGAAGCTTTCTTT.

V gene TRBV16 combines with J gene TRBJ1-1; 7 bases line up with TRBD1. V lost 3 bases to trimming and J lost 7 bases; unmatched junction nucleotides: 2. Germline CDR1 reads KGHSY; CDR2 reads FQNENV. This CDR3 contains 12 residues. The CDR3 nucleotides are TGTGCCAGCAGCCAGGACAGGTTTGAAGCTTTCTTT. This codes for CASSQDRFEAFF. The full variable domain, with the rest looked up from reference TRBV16 and TRBJ1-1, is GEEVAQTPKHLVRGEGQKAKLYCAPIKGHSYVFWYQQVLKNEFKFLISFQNENVFDETGMPKERFSAKCLPNSPCSLEIQATKLEDSAVYFCASSQDRFEAFFGQGTRLTVV.

The chain recombines TRBV30 with TRBJ2-5; D is undetermined. CDR1 is GTSNPN, CDR2 SVGIG, per germline (reference sequence). Trimming shortened V by 0 bases and J by 1 base, and 6 bases separated the two germline ends. The CDR3 has 13 residues. CDR3 in amino acids: CAWSVWAQETQYF. As DNA, the CDR3 is TGTGCCTGGAGTGTATGGGCCCAAGAGACCCAGTACTTC.

The V and J genes are TRBV7-6 and TRBJ2-1; 9 bases fit TRBD1. Germline CDR1 SGHVS, CDR2 FNYEAQ. With V trimmed by 3 bases and J by 7 bases, 13 bases remained unmatched. This CDR3 spans 17 amino acids. The CDR3 is CASSFYPPGQGRNEQFF. In DNA form, the CDR3 reads TGTGCCAGCAGCTTTTATCCCCCGGGACAGGGAAGAAATGAGCAGTTCTTC.

The CDR3 loop reads CASSEARQGWSYGYTF. As DNA, the CDR3 is TGTGCCAGCAGTGAAGCACGACAGGGCTGGAGCTATGGCTACACCTTC. The chain employs TRBV6-1 and TRBJ1-2; 7 bases align to TRBD1. Germline-derived CDR1 and CDR2 are MNHNS and SASEGT. Germline trimming cut 0 bases from V and 4 bases from J; bases unmatched to any gene: 8. The CDR3 is 16 amino acids.